A selection of T cell receptor beta chains follows, all from one sample in a study of regulatory T cells in long-lasting Graves disease. TCRdb processed the multiplex PCR reads anew with MiXCR; each CDR3 protein has one entry. The top ten clones hold about 56% of a sample with some 300,000 distinct CDR3 sequences, 22% of them seen once. Specimen: peripheral blood mononuclear cells (PBMCs), collected when the disease was refractory, from a patient treated with antithyroid drugs. The receptors were gathered from a female donor with Graves disease. CDR3s include the opening cysteine and the closing phenylalanine or tryptophan. D genes are given only for firm matches. Size is omitted from some rows. Given values are once, few, many or a class for expanded clones.

TRBD1	TRBV29-1	13	.	TRBJ2-3	CSVNRDRGDTQYF	TGCAGCGTAAATCGGGACAGGGGAGATACGCAGTATTTT
.	TRBV27	15	few	TRBJ2-3	CASSLYDPRTGTQYF	TGTGCCAGCAGTTTATACGACCCTCGGACTGGAACGCAGTATTTT
.	TRBV6-2/TRBV6-3	13	.	TRBJ2-7	CASSYSFIGGSDF	TGTGCCAGCAGTTACTCATTTATCGGAGGGTCGGACTTC
.	TRBV11-2	13	.	TRBJ1-5	CASSLVADQPQHF	TGTGCCAGCAGCTTAGTGGCAGATCAGCCCCAGCATTTT
.	TRBV6-2/TRBV6-3	14	.	TRBJ1-1	CASSSPRGSTEAFF	TGTGCCAGCAGTTCCCCCCGGGGGAGCACTGAAGCTTTCTTT
TRBD1	TRBV7-2	18	.	TRBJ1-5	CASSLSKFPGQLNQPQHF	TGTGCCAGCAGTTTAAGCAAATTCCCGGGACAGCTGAATCAGCCCCAGCATTTT
.	TRBV6-1	15	many	TRBJ2-1	CASSQGRRPYNEQFF	TGTGCCAGCAGTCAGGGTCGGAGACCCTACAATGAGCAGTTCTTC
.	TRBV20-1	15	many	TRBJ2-5	CSARGSRVYQETQYF	TGCAGTGCTAGAGGTAGTAGAGTGTACCAAGAGACCCAGTACTTC
.	TRBV4-2	14	.	TRBJ1-1	CASSQPGINTEAFF	TGTGCCAGCAGCCAACCGGGGATAAACACTGAAGCTTTCTTT
.	TRBV9	12	many	TRBJ2-5	CASSNREETQYF	TGTGCCAGCAGCAACCGAGAGGAGACCCAGTACTTC
TRBD2	TRBV7-3	14	.	TRBJ2-3	CASSSGLATDTQYF	TGTGCCAGCTCTTCGGGACTAGCTACTGATACGCAGTATTTT
TRBD2	TRBV11-3	15	once	TRBJ2-1	CASSTTSGTYNEQFF	TGTGCCAGCAGCACCACTAGCGGGACCTACAATGAGCAGTTCTTC
TRBD1	TRBV28	15	many	TRBJ2-7	CATTEGQGFPYEQYF	TGTGCCACCACCGAGGGACAGGGTTTCCCCTACGAGCAGTACTTC
.	TRBV6-1	12	many	TRBJ2-7	CASSGGWAEQYF	TGTGCCAGCAGTGGGGGATGGGCCGAGCAGTACTTC
TRBD1	TRBV18	14	many	TRBJ1-1	CASSPTGENTEAFF	TGTGCCAGCTCACCTACAGGGGAGAACACTGAAGCTTTCTTT
.	TRBV20-1	13	many	TRBJ1-5	CSASGREDQPQHF	TGCAGTGCTAGCGGGAGGGAGGATCAGCCCCAGCATTTT
TRBD1	TRBV28	16	.	TRBJ1-2	CASRGGTGYGRYGYTF	TGTGCCAGCAGGGGGGGGACAGGATACGGCCGATATGGCTACACCTTC
.	TRBV28	15	.	TRBJ1-1	CASSLGGGPAVGAFF	TGTGCCAGCAGTTTGGGGGGGGGGCCAGCGGTGGGAGCTTTCTTT
.	TRBV2	10	many	TRBJ1-1	CASSGPEAFF	TGTGCCAGCAGTGGCCCTGAAGCTTTCTTT
.	TRBV10-3	15	.	TRBJ1-3	CAIKPQGGSGNTIYF	TGTGCCATCAAACCTCAGGGTGGTTCTGGAAACACCATATATTTT
.	TRBV9	16	few	TRBJ2-1	CASSVGQALVDNEQFF	TGTGCCAGCAGCGTAGGGCAGGCACTAGTCGACAATGAGCAGTTCTTC
.	TRBV28	13	few	TRBJ2-3	CASSRTSTDTQYF	TGTGCCAGCAGTAGGACTAGCACAGATACGCAGTATTTT
TRBD1	TRBV14	14	.	TRBJ2-3	CASSQVTGEDTQYF	TGTGCCAGCAGCCAAGTTACAGGGGAAGATACGCAGTATTTT
.	TRBV5-1	16	few	TRBJ2-2	CASSLEGTAGPGELFF	TGCGCCAGCAGCTTGGAGGGGACAGCGGGCCCCGGGGAGCTGTTTTTT
TRBD2	TRBV7-9	15	.	TRBJ2-7	CASSLSAGGVYEQYF	TGTGCCAGCAGCTTAAGTGCCGGGGGGGTCTACGAGCAGTACTTC
.	TRBV7-2	14	many	TRBJ1-5	CASSLQGKWQPQHF	TGTGCCAGCAGCTTACAGGGCAAGTGGCAGCCCCAGCATTTT
.	TRBV29-1	12	many	TRBJ2-5	CSVRQAQETQYF	TGCAGCGTCCGACAGGCCCAAGAGACCCAGTACTTC
TRBD1	TRBV28	16	.	TRBJ1-3	CASSLLKQGSGNTIYF	TGTGCCAGCAGTTTACTCAAACAGGGGTCTGGAAACACCATATATTTT
TRBD1	TRBV5-1	14	.	TRBJ1-1	CASGSTGSNTEAFF	TGCGCCAGCGGGTCGACAGGGTCGAACACTGAAGCTTTCTTT
.	TRBV7-2	11	many	TRBJ2-3	CASSLTDTQYF	TGTGCCAGCAGCCTGACAGATACGCAGTATTTT
.	TRBV2	14	many	TRBJ2-6	CASRGDSGANVLTF	TGTGCCAGCAGAGGTGACTCTGGGGCCAACGTCCTGACTTTC
.	TRBV28	18	many	TRBJ2-5	CASSSHEDQGGEWETQYF	TGTGCCAGCAGTTCACACGAAGACCAGGGGGGAGAGTGGGAGACCCAGTACTTC
.	TRBV7-2	16	few	TRBJ2-3	CASSLERPSVTDTQYF	TGTGCCAGCAGCTTAGAGCGACCCTCCGTCACAGATACGCAGTATTTT
.	TRBV20-1	16	few	TRBJ2-1	CSARDPYSGPYNEQFF	TGCAGTGCTAGAGATCCCTATAGCGGACCCTACAATGAGCAGTTCTTC
TRBD1	TRBV18	13	many	TRBJ1-2	CASSRVGTGGYTF	TGTGCCAGCTCACGGGTCGGGACAGGCGGCTACACCTTC
.	TRBV20-1	11	many	TRBJ1-1	CSANGNTEAFF	TGCAGTGCTAACGGGAACACTGAAGCTTTCTTT
.	TRBV6-1	13	.	TRBJ2-7	CASSPDPGVGQYF	TGTGCCAGCAGCCCGGACCCCGGAGTCGGGCAGTACTTC
TRBD1	TRBV6-1	15	many	TRBJ2-7	CASRTTGTGLYEQYF	TGTGCCAGCAGGACAACCGGGACAGGCTTATACGAGCAGTACTTC
.	TRBV7-9	13	many	TRBJ1-1	CASSFNMNTEAFF	TGTGCCAGCAGCTTTAACATGAACACTGAAGCTTTCTTT
TRBD2	TRBV10-2	17	.	TRBJ2-7	CASSSGTSGDVSYEQYF	TGCGCCAGCAGTTCCGGGACTAGCGGGGATGTATCCTACGAGCAGTACTTC
.	TRBV15	15	.	TRBJ2-7	CATSRDRGLSYEQYF	TGTGCCACCAGCAGAGACCGCGGACTCTCCTACGAGCAGTACTTC
TRBD2	TRBV7-2	15	.	TRBJ2-5	CASSAGLAGVSTQYF	TGTGCCAGCAGCGCCGGACTAGCGGGAGTCTCGACCCAGTACTTC
.	TRBV12-3/TRBV12-4	13	.	TRBJ2-2	CASSLTPTGELFF	TGTGCCAGCAGTTTAACACCCACCGGGGAGCTGTTTTTT
.	TRBV7-6	16	once	TRBJ2-2	CASSLVSAEGSGELFF	TGTGCCAGCAGCTTAGTGTCGGCAGAAGGATCCGGGGAGCTGTTTTTT
TRBD2	TRBV11-2	16	many	TRBJ2-1	CASSLGSSGTYNEQFF	TGTGCCAGCAGCTTAGGCAGCAGCGGGACCTACAATGAGCAGTTCTTC
TRBD2	TRBV7-8	19	many	TRBJ2-5	CASSLFPGLAGGDQETQYF	TGTGCCAGCAGCTTATTTCCCGGCCTAGCGGGAGGAGACCAAGAGACCCAGTACTTC
.	TRBV5-4	15	.	TRBJ1-1	CASSSPQGGVTEAFF	TGTGCCAGCAGCTCCCCTCAAGGCGGGGTGACTGAAGCTTTCTTT
.	TRBV5-1	13	.	TRBJ2-5	CASSLDDQETQYF	TGCGCCAGCAGCTTGGACGACCAAGAGACCCAGTACTTC
.	TRBV10-3	12	few	TRBJ2-5	CAISATGETQYF	TGTGCCATCAGTGCTACAGGAGAGACCCAGTACTTC